Listed below are T cell receptor beta chains from one sample, sequenced in a study of blood T cells in healthy people across ages. Using its own MiXCR run on the 5' RACE reads, TCRdb lists one record per CDR3 protein. In the table there are 1.4 million to 1.5 million distinct CDR3 sequences, around 39% of which are singletons. Source material: blood. These receptors originate from a woman aged 18-29 years in good health. Both conserved end residues are part of each CDR3. The D gene is left open where the match is weak. Not every row has a clone size; where given, it reads once, few, many or a size class.

J | D | size | V | CDR3 | DNA
TRBJ2-5 | TRBD1 | few | TRBV5-1 | CASSFGDSQRAETQYF | TGCGCCAGCAGCTTTGGGGACAGTCAACGGGCAGAGACCCAGTACTTC
TRBJ1-2 | . | . | TRBV7-2 | CASSSQQGGNYGYTF | TGTGCCAGCAGCTCACAGCAGGGAGGCAACTATGGCTACACCTTC
TRBJ1-4 | . | . | TRBV7-9 | CASSFGGTPATNEKLFF | TGTGCCAGCAGCTTTGGAGGCACTCCTGCAACTAATGAAAAACTGTTTTTT
TRBJ2-7 | . | . | TRBV10-3 | CAIRPPGGEQYF | TGTGCCATCAGGCCGCCCGGGGGCGAGCAGTACTTC
TRBJ2-5 | TRBD1 | . | TRBV5-1 | CTSSLQGALETQYF | TGCACCAGCAGCTTGCAGGGGGCTTTGGAGACCCAGTACTTC
TRBJ2-1 | . | . | TRBV30 | CAWSAPGANLYNEQFF | TGTGCCTGGAGTGCCCCAGGGGCGAACCTCTACAATGAGCAGTTCTTC
TRBJ2-1 | TRBD2 | . | TRBV30 | CAWSGVGGRNEQFF | TGTGCCTGGAGTGGAGTGGGAGGGCGGAATGAGCAGTTCTTC
TRBJ2-5 | . | . | TRBV2 | CASRPLGRSVETQYF | TGTGCCAGCAGGCCATTGGGGCGCTCAGTGGAGACCCAGTACTTC
TRBJ2-1 | . | once | TRBV7-2 | CASSWGRQRYNEQFF | TGTGCCAGCAGCTGGGGGAGGCAAAGATACAATGAGCAGTTCTTC
TRBJ2-7 | TRBD2 | . | TRBV10-1 | CASSGPLGLAGASYEQYF | TGCGCCAGTAGTGGCCCCCTCGGACTAGCGGGGGCCTCCTACGAGCAGTACTTC
TRBJ2-7 | TRBD2 | few | TRBV6-6 | CASSPRSSGSGNEQYF | TGTGCCAGCAGTCCCCGTTCTAGCGGGAGTGGCAACGAGCAGTACTTC
TRBJ2-7 | . | . | TRBV11-3 | CASSLEGATYEQYF | TGTGCCAGCAGCTTAGAAGGGGCCACCTACGAGCAGTACTTC
TRBJ2-1 | . | few | TRBV6-5 | CASSWTDQNNEQFF | TGTGCCAGCAGTTGGACAGACCAGAACAATGAGCAGTTCTTC
TRBJ2-1 | . | few | TRBV5-8 | CASSLQGSDEQFF | TGTGCCAGCAGCTTGCAGGGATCGGATGAGCAGTTCTTC
TRBJ1-2 | . | few | TRBV14 | CASRPISLDRPYGYTF | TGTGCCAGCAGACCCATTTCCCTTGACAGACCCTATGGCTACACCTTC
TRBJ2-1 | . | once | TRBV9 | CASSADRGWRYNEQFF | TGTGCCAGCAGCGCCGACCGGGGGTGGAGGTACAATGAGCAGTTCTTC
TRBJ2-7 | . | . | TRBV7-2 | CASSALGSYEQYF | TGTGCCAGCAGCGCCCTGGGGTCTTACGAGCAGTACTTC
TRBJ2-3 | . | . | TRBV15 | CATSRDWRLTLQRYRTQYF | TGTGCCACCAGCAGAGATTGGCGTCTGACTTTACAGAGGTATCGTACGCAGTATTTT